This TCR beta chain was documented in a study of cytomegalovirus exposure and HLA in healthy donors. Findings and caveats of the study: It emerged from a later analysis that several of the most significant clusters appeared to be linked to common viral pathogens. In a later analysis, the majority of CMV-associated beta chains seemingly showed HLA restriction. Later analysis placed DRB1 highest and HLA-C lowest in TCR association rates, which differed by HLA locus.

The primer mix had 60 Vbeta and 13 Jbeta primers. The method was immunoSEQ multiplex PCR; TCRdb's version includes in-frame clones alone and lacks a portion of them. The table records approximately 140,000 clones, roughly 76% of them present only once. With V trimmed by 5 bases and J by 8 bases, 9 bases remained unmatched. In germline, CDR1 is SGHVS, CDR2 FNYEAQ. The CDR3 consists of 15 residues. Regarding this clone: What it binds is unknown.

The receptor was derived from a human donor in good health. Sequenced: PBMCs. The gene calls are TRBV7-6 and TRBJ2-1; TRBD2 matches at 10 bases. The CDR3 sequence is CASSPKRGGPHEQFF. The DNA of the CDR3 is TGTGCCAGCAGCCCTAAGCGGGGGGGCCCCCATGAGCAGTTCTTC.